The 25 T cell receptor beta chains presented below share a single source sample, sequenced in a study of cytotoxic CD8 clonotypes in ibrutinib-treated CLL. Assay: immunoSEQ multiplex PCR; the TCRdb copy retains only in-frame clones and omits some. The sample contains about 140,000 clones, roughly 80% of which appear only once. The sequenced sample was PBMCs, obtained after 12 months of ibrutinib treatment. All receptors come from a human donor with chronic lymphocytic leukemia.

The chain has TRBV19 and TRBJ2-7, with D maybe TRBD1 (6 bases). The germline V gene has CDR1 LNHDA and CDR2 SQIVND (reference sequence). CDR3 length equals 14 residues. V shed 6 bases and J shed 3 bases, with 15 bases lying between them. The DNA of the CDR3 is TGTGCCAGTAGGAGAACAGGGTCAGGCTACGAGCAGTACTTC. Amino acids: CASRRTGSGYEQYF.

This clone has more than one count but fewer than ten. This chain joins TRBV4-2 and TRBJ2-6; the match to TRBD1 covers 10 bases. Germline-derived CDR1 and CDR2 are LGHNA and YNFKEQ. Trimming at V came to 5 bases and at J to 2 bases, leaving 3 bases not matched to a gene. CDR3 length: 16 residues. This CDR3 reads CASSRDRGAGANVLTF. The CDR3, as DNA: TGTGCCAGCAGCAGGGACAGGGGAGCTGGGGCCAACGTCCTGACTTTC.

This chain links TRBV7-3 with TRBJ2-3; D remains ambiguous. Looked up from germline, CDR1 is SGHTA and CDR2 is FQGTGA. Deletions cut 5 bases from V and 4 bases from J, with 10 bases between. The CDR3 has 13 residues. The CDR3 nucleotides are TGTGCCAGCAGCCCCCTTGGAGCAGATACGCAGTATTTT. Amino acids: CASSPLGADTQYF.

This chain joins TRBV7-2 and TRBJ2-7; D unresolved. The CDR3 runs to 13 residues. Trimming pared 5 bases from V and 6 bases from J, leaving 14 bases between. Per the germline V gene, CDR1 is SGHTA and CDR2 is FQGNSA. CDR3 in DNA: TGTGCCAGCAGCCGCGAAGGGATGAGCGAGCAGTACTTC. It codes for CASSREGMSEQYF.

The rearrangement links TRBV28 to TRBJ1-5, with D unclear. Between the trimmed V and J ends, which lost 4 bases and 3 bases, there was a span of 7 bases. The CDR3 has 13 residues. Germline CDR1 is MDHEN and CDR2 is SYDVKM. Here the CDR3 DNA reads TGTGCCAGCAGTTCCGGTCTCAATCAGCCCCAGCATTTT. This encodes CASSSGLNQPQHF.

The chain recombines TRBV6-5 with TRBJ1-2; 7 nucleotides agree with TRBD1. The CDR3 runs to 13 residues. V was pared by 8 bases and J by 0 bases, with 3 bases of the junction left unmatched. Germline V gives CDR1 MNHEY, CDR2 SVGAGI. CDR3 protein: CASGTAANYGYTF. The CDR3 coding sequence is TGTGCCAGCGGGACAGCAGCTAACTATGGCTACACCTTC.

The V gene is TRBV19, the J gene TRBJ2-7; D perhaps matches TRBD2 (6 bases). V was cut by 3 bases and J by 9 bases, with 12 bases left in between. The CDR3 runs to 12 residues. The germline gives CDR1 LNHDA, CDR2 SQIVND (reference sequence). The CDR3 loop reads CASSIVEGLQYF. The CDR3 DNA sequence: TGTGCCAGTAGTATTGTGGAGGGATTGCAGTACTTC.

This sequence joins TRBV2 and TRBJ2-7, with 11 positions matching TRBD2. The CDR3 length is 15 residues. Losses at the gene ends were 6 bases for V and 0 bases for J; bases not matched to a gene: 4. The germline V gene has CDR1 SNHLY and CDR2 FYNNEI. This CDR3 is CASRRTSGLSYEQYF. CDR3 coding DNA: TGTGCCAGCAGGAGGACTAGCGGGCTCTCCTACGAGCAGTACTTC.

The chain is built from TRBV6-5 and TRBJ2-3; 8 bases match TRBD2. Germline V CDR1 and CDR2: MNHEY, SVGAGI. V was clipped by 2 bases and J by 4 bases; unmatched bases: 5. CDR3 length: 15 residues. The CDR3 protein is CASSYRGGRADTQYF. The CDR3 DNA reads TGTGCCAGCAGTTACCGGGGGGGCCGAGCAGATACGCAGTATTTT.

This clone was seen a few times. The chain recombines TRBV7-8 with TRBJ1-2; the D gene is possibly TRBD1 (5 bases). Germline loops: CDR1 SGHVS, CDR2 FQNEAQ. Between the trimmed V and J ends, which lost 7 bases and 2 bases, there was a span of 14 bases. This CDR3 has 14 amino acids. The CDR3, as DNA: TGTGCCAGCATTTTAGGGGTTGGGAACTATGGCTACACCTTC. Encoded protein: CASILGVGNYGYTF.

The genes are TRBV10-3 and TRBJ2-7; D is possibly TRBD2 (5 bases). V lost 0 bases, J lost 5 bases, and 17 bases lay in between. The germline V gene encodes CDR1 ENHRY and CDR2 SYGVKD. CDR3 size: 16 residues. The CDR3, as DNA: TGTGCCATCAGTGAGTCGAGGGCAGGATTGACGAACGAGCAGTACTTC. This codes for CAISESRAGLTNEQYF.

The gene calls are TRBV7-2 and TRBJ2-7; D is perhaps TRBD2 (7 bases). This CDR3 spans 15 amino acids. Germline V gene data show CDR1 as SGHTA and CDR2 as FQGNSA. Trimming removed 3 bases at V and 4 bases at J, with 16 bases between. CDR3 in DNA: TGTGCCAGCAGCTTCTCGCCAGAGGGGGGGTACGAGCAGTACTTC. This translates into CASSFSPEGGYEQYF.

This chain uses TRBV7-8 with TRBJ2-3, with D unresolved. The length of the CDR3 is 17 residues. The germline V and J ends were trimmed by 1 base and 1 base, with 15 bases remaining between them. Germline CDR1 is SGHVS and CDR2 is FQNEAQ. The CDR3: CASSLGWLPSGTDTQYF. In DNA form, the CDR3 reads TGTGCCAGCAGCTTAGGTTGGCTACCCTCGGGCACAGATACGCAGTATTTT.

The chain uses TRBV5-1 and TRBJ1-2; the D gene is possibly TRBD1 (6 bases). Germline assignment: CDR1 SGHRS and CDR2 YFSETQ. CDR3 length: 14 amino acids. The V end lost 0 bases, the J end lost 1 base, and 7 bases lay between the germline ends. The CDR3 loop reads CASSLGTVNYGYTF. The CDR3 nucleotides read TGCGCCAGCAGCTTGGGGACAGTTAACTATGGCTACACCTTC.

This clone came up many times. The CDR3 loop is CASAREEDYHEQYF. The CDR3 DNA is TGTGCCAGCGCTCGGGAGGAGGATTACCACGAGCAGTACTTC. The chain has TRBV9 and TRBJ2-7; 7 nucleotides agree with TRBD2. The CDR3 has 14 amino acids. CDR1 is SGDLS, CDR2 YYNGEE, per germline. Trimming took 7 bases from V and 5 from J; bases not matched to a gene: 12.

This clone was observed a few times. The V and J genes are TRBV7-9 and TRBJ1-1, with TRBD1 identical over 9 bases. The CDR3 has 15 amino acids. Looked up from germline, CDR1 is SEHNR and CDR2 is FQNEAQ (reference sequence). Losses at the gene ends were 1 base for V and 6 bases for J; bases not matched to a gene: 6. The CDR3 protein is CASSLGKGTGSEAFF. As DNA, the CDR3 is TGTGCCAGCAGCTTAGGAAAAGGGACAGGGTCTGAAGCTTTCTTT. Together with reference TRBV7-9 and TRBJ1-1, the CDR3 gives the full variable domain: DTGVSQNPRHKITKRGQNVTFRCDPISEHNRLYWYRQTLGQGPEFLTYFQNEAQLEKSRLLSDRFSAERPKGSFSTLEIQRTEQGDSAMYLCASSLGKGTGSEAFFGQGTRLTVV.

The CDR3 region is CASSDAGGNQPQHF. The CDR3 region has the DNA TGTGCCAGCAGCGACGCGGGCGGCAATCAGCCCCAGCATTTT. V gene TRBV7-9 combines with J gene TRBJ1-5; D call uncertain. Trimming pared 5 bases from V and 2 bases from J, leaving 10 bases between. In germline, CDR1 is SEHNR, CDR2 FQNEAQ (reference sequence). This CDR3 region has 14 residues.

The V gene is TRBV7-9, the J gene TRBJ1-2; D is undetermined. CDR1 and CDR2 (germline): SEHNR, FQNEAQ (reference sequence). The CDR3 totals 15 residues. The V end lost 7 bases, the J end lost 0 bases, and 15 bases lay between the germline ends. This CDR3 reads CASTPSQIPNYGYTF. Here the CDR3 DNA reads TGTGCCAGCACCCCGTCCCAGATACCTAACTATGGCTACACCTTC.

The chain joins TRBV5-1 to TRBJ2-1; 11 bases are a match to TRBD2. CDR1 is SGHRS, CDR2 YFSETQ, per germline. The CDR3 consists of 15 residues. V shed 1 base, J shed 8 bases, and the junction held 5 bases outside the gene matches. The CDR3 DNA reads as TGCGCCAGCAGCTTGACTAGCGGGGGCCACTATGAGCAGTTCTTC. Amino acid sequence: CASSLTSGGHYEQFF.

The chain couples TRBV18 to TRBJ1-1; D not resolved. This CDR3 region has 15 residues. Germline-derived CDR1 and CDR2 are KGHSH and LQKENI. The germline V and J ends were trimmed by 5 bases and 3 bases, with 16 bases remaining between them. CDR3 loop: CASSFRESGYTEAFF. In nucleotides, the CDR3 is TGTGCCAGCTCATTTAGGGAGTCTGGGTACACTGAAGCTTTCTTT.

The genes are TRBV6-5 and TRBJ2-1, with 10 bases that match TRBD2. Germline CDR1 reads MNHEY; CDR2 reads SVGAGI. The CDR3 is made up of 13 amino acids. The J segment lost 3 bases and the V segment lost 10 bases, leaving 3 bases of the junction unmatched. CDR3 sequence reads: CATLAGVYNEQFF. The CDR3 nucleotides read TGTGCCACCCTAGCGGGAGTCTACAATGAGCAGTTCTTC.

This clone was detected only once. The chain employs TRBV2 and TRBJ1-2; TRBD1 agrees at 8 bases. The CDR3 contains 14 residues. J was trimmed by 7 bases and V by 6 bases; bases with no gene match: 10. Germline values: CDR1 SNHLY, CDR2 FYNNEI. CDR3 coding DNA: TGTGCCAGCAGCCAAAGTGGACAGGGCGCTGGCTACACCTTC. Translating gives CASSQSGQGAGYTF.

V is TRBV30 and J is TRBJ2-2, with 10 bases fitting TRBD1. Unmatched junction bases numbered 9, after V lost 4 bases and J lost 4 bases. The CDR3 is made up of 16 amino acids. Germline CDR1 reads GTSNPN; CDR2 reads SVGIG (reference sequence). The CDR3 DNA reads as TGTGCCTGGAAGCGCAGGGACAGGGGTGCCACCGGGGAGCTGTTTTTT. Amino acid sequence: CAWKRRDRGATGELFF.

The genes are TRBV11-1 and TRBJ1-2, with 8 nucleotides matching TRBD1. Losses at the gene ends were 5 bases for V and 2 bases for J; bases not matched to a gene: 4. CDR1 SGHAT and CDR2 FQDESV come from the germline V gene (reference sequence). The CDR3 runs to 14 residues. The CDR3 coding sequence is TGTGCCAGCAGCCTCCAGGGGGCCAACTATGGCTACACCTTC. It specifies CASSLQGANYGYTF.

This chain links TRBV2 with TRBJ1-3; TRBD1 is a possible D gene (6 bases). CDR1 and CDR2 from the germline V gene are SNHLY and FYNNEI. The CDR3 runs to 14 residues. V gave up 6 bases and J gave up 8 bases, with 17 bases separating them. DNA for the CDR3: TGTGCCAGCAGCCAAGGGCCAGGGGCGGACACCATATATTTT. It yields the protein CASSQGPGADTIYF.